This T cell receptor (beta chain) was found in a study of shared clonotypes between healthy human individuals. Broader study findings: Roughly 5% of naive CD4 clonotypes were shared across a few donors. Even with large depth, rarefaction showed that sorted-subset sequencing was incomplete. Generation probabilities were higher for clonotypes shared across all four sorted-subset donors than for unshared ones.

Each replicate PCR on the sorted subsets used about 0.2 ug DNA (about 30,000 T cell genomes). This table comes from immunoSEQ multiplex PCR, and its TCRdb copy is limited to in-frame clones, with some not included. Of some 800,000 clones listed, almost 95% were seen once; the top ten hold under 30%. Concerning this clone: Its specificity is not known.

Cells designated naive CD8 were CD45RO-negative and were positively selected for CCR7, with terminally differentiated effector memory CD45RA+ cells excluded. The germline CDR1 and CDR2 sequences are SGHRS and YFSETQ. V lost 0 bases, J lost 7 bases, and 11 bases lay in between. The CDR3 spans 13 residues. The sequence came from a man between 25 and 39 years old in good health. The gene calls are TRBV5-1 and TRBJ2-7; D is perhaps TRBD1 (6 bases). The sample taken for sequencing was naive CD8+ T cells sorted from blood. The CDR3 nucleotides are TGCGCCAGCAGCTTGGACCTGAGGGGGGAGCAGTACTTC. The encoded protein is CASSLDLRGEQYF.